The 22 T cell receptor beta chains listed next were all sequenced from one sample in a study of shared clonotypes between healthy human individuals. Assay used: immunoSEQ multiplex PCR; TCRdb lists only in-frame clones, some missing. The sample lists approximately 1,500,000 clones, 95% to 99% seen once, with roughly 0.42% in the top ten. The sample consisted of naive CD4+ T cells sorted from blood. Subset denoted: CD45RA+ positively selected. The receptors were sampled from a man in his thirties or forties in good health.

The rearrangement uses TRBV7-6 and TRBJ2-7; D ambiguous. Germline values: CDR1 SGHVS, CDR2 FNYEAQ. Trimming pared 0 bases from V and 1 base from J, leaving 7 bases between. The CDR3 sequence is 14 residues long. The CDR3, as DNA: TGTGCCAGCAGCTTAGCGATAACATCCTACGAGCAGTACTTC. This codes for CASSLAITSYEQYF.

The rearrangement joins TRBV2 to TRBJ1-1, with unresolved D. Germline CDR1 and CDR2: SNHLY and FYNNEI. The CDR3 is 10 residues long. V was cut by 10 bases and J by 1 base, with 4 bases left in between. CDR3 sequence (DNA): TGTGCCACCGCGAACACTGAAGCTTTCTTT. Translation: CATANTEAFF.

CDR3 bases: TGTGCCAGCACAGCCCAAAGCTACAATGAGCAGTTCTTC. Its translation is CASTAQSYNEQFF. This chain links TRBV6-6 with TRBJ2-1, with unresolved D. Germline V gene sequence: CDR1 MNHNY, CDR2 SVGAGI (reference sequence). The CDR3 runs 13 residues. Trimming took off 7 bases at V and 3 bases at J, with 10 bases between the two ends.

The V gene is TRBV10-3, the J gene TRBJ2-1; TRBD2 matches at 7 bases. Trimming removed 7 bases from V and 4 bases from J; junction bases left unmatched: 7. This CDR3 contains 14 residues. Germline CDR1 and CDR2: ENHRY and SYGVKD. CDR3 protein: CAIKERDMYNEQFF. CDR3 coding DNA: TGTGCCATCAAGGAGCGGGATATGTACAATGAGCAGTTCTTC.

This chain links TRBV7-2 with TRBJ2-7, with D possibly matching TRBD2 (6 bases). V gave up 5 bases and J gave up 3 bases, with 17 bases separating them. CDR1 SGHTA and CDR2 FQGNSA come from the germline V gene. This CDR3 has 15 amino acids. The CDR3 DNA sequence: TGTGCCAGCAGCCTAAGACTAGTTATGGGCTACGAGCAGTACTTC. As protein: CASSLRLVMGYEQYF.

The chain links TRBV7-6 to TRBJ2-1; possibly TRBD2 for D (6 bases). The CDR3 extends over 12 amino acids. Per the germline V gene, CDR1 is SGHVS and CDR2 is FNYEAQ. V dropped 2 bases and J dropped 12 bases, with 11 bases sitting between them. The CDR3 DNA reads TGTGCCAGCAGCTTATCGGTGGGAGGGCAGTTCTTC. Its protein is CASSLSVGGQFF.

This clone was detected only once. The CDR3: CASSVVGTSTDEQFF. The CDR3 DNA follows: TGTGCCAGCAGCGTAGTGGGGACTAGCACCGATGAGCAGTTCTTC. This chain connects TRBV9 to TRBJ2-1; 9 nucleotides line up with TRBD2. CDR1 SGDLS and CDR2 YYNGEE come from the germline V gene. This CDR3 is built from 15 residues. Trimming cost V 0 bases and J 8 bases; bases outside gene matches: 6.

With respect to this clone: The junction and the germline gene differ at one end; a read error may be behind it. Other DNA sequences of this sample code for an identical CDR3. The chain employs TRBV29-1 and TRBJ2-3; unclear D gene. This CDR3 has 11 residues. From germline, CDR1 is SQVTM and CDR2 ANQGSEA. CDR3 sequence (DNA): TGCAGCGTGGAAGGCACAGATACGCAGTATTTT. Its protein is CSVEGTDTQYF.

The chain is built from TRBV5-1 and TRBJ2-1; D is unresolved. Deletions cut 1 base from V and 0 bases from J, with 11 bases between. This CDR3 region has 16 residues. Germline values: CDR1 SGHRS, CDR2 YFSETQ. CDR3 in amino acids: CASSLSSPSSYNEQFF. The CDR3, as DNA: TGCGCCAGCAGCTTGAGTAGCCCGAGCTCCTACAATGAGCAGTTCTTC. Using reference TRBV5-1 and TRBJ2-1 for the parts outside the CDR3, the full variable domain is KAGVTQTPRYLIKTRGQQVTLSCSPISGHRSVSWYQQTPGQGLQFLFEYFSETQRNKGNFPGRFSGRQFSNSRSEMNVSTLELGDSALYLCASSLSSPSSYNEQFFGPGTRLTVL.

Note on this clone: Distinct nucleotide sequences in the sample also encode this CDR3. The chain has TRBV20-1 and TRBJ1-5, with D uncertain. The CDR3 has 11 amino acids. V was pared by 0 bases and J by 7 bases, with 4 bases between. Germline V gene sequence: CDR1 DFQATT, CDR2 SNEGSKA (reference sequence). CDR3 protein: CSARDGQPQHF. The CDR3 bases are TGCAGTGCTAGAGATGGGCAGCCCCAGCATTTT.

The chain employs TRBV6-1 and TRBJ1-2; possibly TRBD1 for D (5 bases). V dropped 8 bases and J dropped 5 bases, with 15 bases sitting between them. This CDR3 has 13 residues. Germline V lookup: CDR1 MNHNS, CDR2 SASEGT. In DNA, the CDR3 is TGTGCCAGCCGGGACCCCTGGGGGTATGGCTACACCTTC. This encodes CASRDPWGYGYTF.

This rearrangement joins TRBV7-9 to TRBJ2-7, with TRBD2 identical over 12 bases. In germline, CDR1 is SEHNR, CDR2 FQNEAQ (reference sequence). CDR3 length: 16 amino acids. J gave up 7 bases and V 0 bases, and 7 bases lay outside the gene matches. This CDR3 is CASSLALAGGLGEQYF. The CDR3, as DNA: TGTGCCAGCAGCTTAGCACTAGCGGGAGGCCTGGGGGAGCAGTACTTC. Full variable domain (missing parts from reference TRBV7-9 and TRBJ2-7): DTGVSQNPRHKITKRGQNVTFRCDPISEHNRLYWYRQTLGQGPEFLTYFQNEAQLEKSRLLSDRFSAERPKGSFSTLEIQRTEQGDSAMYLCASSLALAGGLGEQYFGPGTRLTVT.

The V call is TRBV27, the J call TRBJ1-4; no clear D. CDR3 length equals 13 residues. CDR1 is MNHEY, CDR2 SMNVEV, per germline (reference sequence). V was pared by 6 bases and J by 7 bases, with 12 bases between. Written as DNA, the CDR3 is TGTGCCAGCAGCCCGCCTCGGGGTGAAAAACTGTTTTTT. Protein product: CASSPPRGEKLFF.

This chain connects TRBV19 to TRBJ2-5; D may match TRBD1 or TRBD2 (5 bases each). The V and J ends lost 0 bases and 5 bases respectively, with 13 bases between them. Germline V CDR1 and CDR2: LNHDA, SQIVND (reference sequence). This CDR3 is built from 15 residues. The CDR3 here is CASSIDPGRAETQYF. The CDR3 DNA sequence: TGTGCCAGTAGTATAGATCCAGGGCGGGCGGAGACCCAGTACTTC.

The CDR3 here is CASSSVLDPKLFF. The CDR3 DNA is TGTGCCAGCAGCTCCGTTTTAGACCCAAAACTGTTTTTT. J is TRBJ1-4 and V is TRBV7-9; D not certain. Germline V gene data show CDR1 as SEHNR and CDR2 as FQNEAQ (reference sequence). CDR3 length: 13 amino acids. V gave up 4 bases and J gave up 10 bases, with 13 bases separating them.

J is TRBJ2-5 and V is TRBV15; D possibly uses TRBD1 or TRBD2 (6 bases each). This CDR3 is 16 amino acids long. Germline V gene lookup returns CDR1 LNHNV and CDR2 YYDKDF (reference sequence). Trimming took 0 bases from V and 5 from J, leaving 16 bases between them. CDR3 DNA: TGTGCCACCAGCAGAGATCAGCCGGGGGCCCGCGAGACCCAGTACTTC. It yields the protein CATSRDQPGARETQYF.

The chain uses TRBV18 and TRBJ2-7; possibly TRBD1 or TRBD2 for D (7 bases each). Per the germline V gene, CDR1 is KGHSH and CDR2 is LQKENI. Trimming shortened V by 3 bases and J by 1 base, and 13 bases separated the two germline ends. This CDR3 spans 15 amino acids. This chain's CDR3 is CASSPQQGGSYEQYF. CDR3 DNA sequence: TGTGCCAGCTCACCCCAGCAGGGGGGGTCCTACGAGCAGTACTTC.

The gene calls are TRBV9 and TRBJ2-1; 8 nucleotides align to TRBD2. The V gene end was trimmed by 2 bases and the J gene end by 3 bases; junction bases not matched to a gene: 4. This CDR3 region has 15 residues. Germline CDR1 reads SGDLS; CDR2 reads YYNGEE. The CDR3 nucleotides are TGTGCCAGCAGCGTCCGTAGCGGGGTCTACAATGAGCAGTTCTTC. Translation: CASSVRSGVYNEQFF.

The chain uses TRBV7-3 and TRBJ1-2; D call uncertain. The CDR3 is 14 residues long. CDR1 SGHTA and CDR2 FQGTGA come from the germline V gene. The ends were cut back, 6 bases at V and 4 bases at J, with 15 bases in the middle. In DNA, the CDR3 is TGTGCCAGCAGACCTCCCACTCGCACCTATGGCTACACCTTC. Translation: CASRPPTRTYGYTF. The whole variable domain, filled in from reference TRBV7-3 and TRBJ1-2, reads GAGVSQTPSNKVTEKGKYVELRCDPISGHTALYWYRQSLGQGPEFLIYFQGTGAADDSGLPNDRFFAVRPEGSVSTLKIQRTERGDSAVYLCASRPPTRTYGYTFGSGTRLTVV.

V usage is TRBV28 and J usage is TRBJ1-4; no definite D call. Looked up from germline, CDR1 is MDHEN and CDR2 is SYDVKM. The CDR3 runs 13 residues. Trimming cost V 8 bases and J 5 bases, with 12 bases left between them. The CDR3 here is CASLRVLNEKLFF. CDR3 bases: TGTGCCAGCCTCCGGGTTTTGAATGAAAAACTGTTTTTT.

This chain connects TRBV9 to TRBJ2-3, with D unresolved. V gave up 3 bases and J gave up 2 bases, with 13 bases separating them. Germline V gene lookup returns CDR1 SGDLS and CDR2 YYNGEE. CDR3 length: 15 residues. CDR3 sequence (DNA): TGTGCCAGCAGCGCGACACTTGGAGACACAGATACGCAGTATTTT. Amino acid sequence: CASSATLGDTDTQYF. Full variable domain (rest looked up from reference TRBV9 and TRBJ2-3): DSGVTQTPKHLITATGQRVTLRCSPRSGDLSVYWYQQSLDQGLQFLIQYYNGEERAKGNILERFSAQQFPDLHSELNLSSLELGDSALYFCASSATLGDTDTQYFGPGTRLTVL.

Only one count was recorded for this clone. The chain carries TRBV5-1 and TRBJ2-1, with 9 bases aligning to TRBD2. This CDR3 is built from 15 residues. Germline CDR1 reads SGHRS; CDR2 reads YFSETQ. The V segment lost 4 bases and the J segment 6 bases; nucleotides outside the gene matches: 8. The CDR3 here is CASSHGTSPSNEQFF. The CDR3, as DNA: TGCGCCAGCAGCCACGGGACTAGCCCCAGCAATGAGCAGTTCTTC.